This TCR beta chain derives from a study of beta chain features in type 1 diabetes. Across the study: Cell yields, age and gender were similar between patients and healthy donors.

Using CD45RO/CCR7/CD25/CD127/CD95/CD27, CD4+ naive, central memory, regulatory and stem cell-like memory cells were sorted. Of note for this clone: Its antigen remains unidentified. Other nucleotide sequences in the sample specify the same CDR3.

What was sequenced were expressed TCRB transcripts, since all of the isolated RNA had been reverse transcribed. The protocol was immunoSEQ multiplex PCR, while the TCRdb copy is restricted to in-frame clones and leaves out a portion. The sample contains over 600,000 clones, over 10% of which appear only once. The CDR3 covers 13 residues. V was pared by 5 bases and J by 5 bases, with 2 bases of the junction left unmatched. The germline gives CDR1 SEHNR, CDR2 FQNEAQ (reference sequence). Study findings and constraints: TCRB CDR3s were moderately but significantly shorter in Type 1 diabetes patients in all four CD4+ subsets.

The clonotype comes from a man aged 30 to 39 with type 1 diabetes. The sequencing input was naive CD4+ T cells from blood. The chain recombines TRBV7-9 with TRBJ1-1; 10 bases map to TRBD1. CDR3 sequence (DNA): TGTGCCAGCAGCAGGACAGGGGGGACTGAAGCTTTCTTT. This codes for CASSRTGGTEAFF.